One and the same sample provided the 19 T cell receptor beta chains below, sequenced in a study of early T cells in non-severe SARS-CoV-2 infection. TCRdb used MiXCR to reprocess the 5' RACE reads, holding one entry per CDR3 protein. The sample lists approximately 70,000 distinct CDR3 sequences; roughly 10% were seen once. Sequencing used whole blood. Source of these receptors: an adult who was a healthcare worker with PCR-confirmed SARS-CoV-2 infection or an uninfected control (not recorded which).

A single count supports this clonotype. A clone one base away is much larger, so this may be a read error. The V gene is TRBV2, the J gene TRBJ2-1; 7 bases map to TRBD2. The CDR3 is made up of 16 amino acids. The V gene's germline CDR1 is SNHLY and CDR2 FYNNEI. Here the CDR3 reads CPSSGTKFLSYNEQFF. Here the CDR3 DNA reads TGTCCCAGCAGCGGGACTAAATTCCTCTCCTACAATGAGCAGTTCTTC.

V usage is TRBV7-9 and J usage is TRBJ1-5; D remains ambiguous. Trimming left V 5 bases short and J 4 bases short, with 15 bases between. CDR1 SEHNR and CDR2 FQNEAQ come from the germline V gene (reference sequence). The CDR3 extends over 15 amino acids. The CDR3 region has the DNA TGTGCCAGCAGCCCCGGCGAAGGGCTAAATCAGCCCCAGCATTTT. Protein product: CASSPGEGLNQPQHF.

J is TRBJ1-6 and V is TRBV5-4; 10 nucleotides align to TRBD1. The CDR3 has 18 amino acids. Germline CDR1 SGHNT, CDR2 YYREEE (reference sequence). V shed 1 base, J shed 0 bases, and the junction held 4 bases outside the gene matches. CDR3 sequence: CASSLWTGGFSYNSPLHF. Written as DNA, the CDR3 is TGTGCCAGCAGCTTGTGGACAGGGGGATTCTCCTATAATTCACCCCTCCACTTT. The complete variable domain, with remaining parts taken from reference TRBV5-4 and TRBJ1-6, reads ETGVTQSPTHLIKTRGQQVTLRCSSQSGHNTVSWYQQALGQGPQFIFQYYREEENGRGNFPPRFSGLQFPNYSSELNVNALELDDSALYLCASSLWTGGFSYNSPLHFGNGTRLTVT.

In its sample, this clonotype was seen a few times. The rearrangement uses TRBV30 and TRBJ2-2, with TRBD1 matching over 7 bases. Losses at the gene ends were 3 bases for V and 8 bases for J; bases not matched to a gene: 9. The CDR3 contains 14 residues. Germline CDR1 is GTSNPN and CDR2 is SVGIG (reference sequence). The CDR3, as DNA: TGTGCCTGGAGCCTTTCGAGGGGGCCGGGGGAGCTGTTTTTT. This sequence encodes CAWSLSRGPGELFF.

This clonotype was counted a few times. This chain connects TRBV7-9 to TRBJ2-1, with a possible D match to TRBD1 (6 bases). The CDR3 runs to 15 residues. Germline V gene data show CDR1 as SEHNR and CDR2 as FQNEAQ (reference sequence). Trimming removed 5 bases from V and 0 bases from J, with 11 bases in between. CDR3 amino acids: CASSRDNHSYNEQFF. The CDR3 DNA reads TGTGCCAGCAGCCGGGACAACCACTCCTACAATGAGCAGTTCTTC.

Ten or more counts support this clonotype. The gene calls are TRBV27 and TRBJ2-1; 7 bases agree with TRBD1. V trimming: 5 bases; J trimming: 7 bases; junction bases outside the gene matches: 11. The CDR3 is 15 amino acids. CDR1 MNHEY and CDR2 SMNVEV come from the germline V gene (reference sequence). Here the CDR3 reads CASSQRQGSANEQFF. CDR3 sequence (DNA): TGTGCCAGCAGTCAGCGACAGGGTTCCGCAAATGAGCAGTTCTTC.

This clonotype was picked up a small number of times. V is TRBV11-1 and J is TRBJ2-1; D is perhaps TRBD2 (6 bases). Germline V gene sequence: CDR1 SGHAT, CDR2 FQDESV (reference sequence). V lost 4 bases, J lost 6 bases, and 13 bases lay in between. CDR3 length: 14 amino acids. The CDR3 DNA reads TGTGCCAGCAGCTCAAGACTAGTAGGCAATGAGCAGTTCTTC. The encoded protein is CASSSRLVGNEQFF.

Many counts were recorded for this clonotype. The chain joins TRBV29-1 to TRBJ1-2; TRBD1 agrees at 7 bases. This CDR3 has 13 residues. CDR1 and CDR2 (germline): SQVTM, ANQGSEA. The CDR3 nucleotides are TGCAGTGGGACAGACGGAGGGAACTATGGCTACACCTTC. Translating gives CSGTDGGNYGYTF.

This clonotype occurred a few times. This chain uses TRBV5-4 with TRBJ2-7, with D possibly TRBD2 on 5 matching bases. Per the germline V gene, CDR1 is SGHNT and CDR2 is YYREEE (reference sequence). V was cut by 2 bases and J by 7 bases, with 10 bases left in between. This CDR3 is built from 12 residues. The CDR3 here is CASSFERREQYF. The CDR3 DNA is TGTGCCAGCAGCTTCGAGCGGCGGGAGCAGTACTTC.

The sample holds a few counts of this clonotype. Here the CDR3 reads CSVSGRGGYEQYF. The CDR3 region has the DNA TGCAGCGTTTCAGGAAGGGGGGGCTACGAGCAGTACTTC. J is TRBJ2-7 and V is TRBV29-1; weak D call: TRBD2 (7 bases). Germline values: CDR1 SQVTM, CDR2 ANQGSEA. The CDR3 is 13 residues long. Deletions cut 5 bases from V and 3 bases from J, with 14 bases between.

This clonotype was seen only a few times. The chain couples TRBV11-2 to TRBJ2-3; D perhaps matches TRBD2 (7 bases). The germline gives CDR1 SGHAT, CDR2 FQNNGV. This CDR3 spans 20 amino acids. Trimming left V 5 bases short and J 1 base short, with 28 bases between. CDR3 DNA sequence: TGTGCCAGCAGCAGCTTTCGACGCGGGGGCATCGTATCTGGCACAGATACGCAGTATTTT. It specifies CASSSFRRGGIVSGTDTQYF.

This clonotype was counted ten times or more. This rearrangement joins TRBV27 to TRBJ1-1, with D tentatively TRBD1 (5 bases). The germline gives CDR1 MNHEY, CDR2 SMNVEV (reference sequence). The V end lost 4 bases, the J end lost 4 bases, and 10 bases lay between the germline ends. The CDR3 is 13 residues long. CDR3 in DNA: TGTGCCAGCAGTTCGGGACGGATCACTGAAGCTTTCTTT. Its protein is CASSSGRITEAFF.

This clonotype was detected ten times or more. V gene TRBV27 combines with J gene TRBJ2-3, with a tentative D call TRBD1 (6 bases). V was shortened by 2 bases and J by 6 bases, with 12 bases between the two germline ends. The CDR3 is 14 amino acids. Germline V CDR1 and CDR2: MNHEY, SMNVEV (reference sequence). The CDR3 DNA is TGTGCCAGCAGTTTAACCCACAGGGACGATACGCAGTATTTT. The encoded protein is CASSLTHRDDTQYF.

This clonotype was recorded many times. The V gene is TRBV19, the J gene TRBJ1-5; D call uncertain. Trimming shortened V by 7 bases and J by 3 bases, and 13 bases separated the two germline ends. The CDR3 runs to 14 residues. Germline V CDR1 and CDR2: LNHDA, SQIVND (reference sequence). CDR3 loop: CASNYALLNQPQHF. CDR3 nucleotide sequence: TGTGCCAGTAATTATGCGCTCCTCAATCAGCCCCAGCATTTT.

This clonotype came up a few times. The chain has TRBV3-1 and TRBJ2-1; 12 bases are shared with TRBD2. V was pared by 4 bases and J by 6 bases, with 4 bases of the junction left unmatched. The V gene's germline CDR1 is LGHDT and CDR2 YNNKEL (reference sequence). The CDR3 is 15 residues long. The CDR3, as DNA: TGTGCCAGCAGCCCCCTAGCGGGAGGGATCAATGAGCAGTTCTTC. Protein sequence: CASSPLAGGINEQFF.

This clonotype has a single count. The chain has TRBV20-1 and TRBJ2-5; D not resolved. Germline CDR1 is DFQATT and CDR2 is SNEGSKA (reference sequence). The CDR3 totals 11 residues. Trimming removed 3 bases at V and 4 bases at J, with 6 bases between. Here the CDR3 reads CSARVVETQYF. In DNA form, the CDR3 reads TGCAGTGCTAGGGTTGTAGAGACCCAGTACTTC.

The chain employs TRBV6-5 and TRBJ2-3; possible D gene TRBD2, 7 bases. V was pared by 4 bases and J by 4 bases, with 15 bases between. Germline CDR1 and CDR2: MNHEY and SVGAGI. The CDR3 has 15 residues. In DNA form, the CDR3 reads TGTGCCAGCAGTTCGGCTAGCGGACAGCCAGATACGCAGTATTTT. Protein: CASSSASGQPDTQYF.

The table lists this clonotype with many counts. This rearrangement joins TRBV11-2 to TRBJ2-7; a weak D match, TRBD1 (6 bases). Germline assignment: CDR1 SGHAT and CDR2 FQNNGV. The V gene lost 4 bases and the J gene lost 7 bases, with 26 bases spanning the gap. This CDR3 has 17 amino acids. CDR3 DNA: TGTGCCAGCAGCTCAGGACAGTACCCACGCCTTAATATAGAGCAGTACTTC. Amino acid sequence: CASSSGQYPRLNIEQYF.

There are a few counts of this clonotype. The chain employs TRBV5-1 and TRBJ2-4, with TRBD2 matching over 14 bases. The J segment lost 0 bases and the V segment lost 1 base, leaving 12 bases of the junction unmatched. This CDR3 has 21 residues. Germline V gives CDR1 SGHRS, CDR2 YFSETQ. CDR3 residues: CASSLMSPGLAGDLAKNIQYF. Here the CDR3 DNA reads TGCGCCAGCAGCTTGATGTCCCCGGGACTAGCGGGGGACCTAGCCAAAAACATTCAGTACTTC.